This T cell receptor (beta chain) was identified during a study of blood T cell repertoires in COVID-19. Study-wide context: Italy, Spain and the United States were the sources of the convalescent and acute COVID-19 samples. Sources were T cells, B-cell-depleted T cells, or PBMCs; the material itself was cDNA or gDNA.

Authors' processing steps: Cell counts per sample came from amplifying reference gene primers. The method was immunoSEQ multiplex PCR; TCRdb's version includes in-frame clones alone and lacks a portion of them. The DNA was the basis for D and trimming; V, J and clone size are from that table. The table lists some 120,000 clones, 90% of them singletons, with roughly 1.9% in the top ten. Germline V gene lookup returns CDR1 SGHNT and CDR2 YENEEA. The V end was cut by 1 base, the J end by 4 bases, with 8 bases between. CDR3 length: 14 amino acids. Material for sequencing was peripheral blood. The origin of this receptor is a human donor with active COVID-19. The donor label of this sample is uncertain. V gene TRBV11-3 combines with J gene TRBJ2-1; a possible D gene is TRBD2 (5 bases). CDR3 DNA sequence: TGTGCCAGCAGCTTAGGGGGAGCGTACAATGAGCAGTTCTTC. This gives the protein CASSLGGAYNEQFF.